This T cell receptor (beta chain) came from a study of blood T cell repertoires in COVID-19. Overall study: Collection of acute and convalescent COVID-19 samples took place in the United States, Italy and Spain. In each case, the material was cDNA or gDNA derived from T cells, B-cell-depleted T cells, or PBMCs.

The CDR3 runs to 13 residues. Germline values: CDR1 MNHEY, CDR2 SVGAGI. Trimming shortened V by 4 bases and J by 2 bases, and 8 bases separated the two germline ends. Authors' data handling: Amplifying reference gene primers gave estimates of nucleated cell counts. TCRdb's table, derived via immunoSEQ multiplex PCR, lists solely in-frame clones and lacks some. Clone size and the V and J calls come from that table; the DNA yielded D and trimming. The repertoire includes 200,000 to 250,000 clones, 75% to 85% of them detected once, and approximately 5.2% sits in the top ten. Remarks on this clone: This same CDR3 is encoded by further DNA sequences in the sample.

Sequencing input: peripheral blood. The receptor was isolated from a woman between 65 and 79 years old with COVID-19, enrolled during active disease. The rearrangement links TRBV6-5 to TRBJ1-2; a weak D match, TRBD1 (5 bases). The CDR3 is CASSSGQNYGYTF. The DNA of the CDR3 is TGTGCCAGCAGTTCCGGACAAAACTATGGCTACACCTTC.